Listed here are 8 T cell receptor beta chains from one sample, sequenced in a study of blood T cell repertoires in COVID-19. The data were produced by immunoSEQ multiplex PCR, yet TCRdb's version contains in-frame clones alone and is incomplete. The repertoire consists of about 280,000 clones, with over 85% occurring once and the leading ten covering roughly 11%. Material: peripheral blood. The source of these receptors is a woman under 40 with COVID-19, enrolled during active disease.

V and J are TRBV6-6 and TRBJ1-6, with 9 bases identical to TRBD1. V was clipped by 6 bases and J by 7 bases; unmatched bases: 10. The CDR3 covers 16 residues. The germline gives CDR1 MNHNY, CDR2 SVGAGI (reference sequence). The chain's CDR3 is CASSSPGTGINSPLHF. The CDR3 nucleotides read TGTGCCAGCAGCAGTCCCGGGACAGGGATCAATTCACCCCTCCACTTT.

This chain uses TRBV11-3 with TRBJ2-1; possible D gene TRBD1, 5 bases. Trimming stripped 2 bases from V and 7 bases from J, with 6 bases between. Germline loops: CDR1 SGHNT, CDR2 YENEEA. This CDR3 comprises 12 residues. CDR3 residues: CASSLQGNEQFF. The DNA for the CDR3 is TGTGCCAGCAGCTTACAGGGTAATGAGCAGTTCTTC.

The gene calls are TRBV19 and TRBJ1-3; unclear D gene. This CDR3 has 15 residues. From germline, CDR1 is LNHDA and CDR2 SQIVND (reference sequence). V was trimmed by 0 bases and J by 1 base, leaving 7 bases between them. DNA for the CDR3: TGTGCCAGTAGTATAGACAGGTATTCTGGAAACACCATATATTTT. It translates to CASSIDRYSGNTIYF.

The CDR3 bases are TGTGCCAGCAGCCCAGGGGGCGGCACAGATACGCAGTATTTT. Translation: CASSPGGGTDTQYF. This sequence joins TRBV2 and TRBJ2-3; 8 positions match TRBD1. The V gene's germline CDR1 is SNHLY and CDR2 FYNNEI. The V and J ends lost 6 bases and 1 base, in that order; junction bases with no gene match: 3. The CDR3 contains 14 residues.

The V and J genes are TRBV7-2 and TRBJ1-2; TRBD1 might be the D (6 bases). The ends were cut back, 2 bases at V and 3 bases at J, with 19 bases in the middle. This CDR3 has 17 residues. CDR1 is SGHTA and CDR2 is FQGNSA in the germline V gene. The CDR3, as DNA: TGTGCCAGCAGCTTAAGCCGGGACACCCCACGGCACTATGGCTACACCTTC. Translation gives CASSLSRDTPRHYGYTF. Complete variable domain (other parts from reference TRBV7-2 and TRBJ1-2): GAGVSQSPSNKVTEKGKDVELRCDPISGHTALYWYRQSLGQGLEFLIYFQGNSAPDKSGLPSDRFSAERTGGSVSTLTIQRTQQEDSAVYLCASSLSRDTPRHYGYTFGSGTRLTVV.

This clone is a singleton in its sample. The DNA for the CDR3 is TGCAGCGTTGTCACAGGGGACACTGAAGCTTTCTTT. It codes for CSVVTGDTEAFF. The V call is TRBV29-1, the J call TRBJ1-1, with 7 bases fitting TRBD1. Germline-derived CDR1 and CDR2 are SQVTM and ANQGSEA. The CDR3 runs 12 residues. V was pared by 4 bases and J by 3 bases, with 2 bases of the junction left unmatched.

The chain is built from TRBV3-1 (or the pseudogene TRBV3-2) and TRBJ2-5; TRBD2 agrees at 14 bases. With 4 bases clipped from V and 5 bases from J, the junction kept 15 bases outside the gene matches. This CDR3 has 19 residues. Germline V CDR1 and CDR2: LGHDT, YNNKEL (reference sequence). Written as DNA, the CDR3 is TGTGCCAGCAGCCTTAGGACTAGCGGGGGGCCGAAGTCCCGTGAGACCCAGTACTTC. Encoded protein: CASSLRTSGGPKSRETQYF.

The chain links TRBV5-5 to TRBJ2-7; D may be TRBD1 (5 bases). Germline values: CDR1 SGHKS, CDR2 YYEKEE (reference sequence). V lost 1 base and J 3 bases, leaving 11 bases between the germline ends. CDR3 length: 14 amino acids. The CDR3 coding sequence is TGTGCCAGCAGCTTGAGTGACAGCCTCTACGAGCAGTACTTC. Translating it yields CASSLSDSLYEQYF.